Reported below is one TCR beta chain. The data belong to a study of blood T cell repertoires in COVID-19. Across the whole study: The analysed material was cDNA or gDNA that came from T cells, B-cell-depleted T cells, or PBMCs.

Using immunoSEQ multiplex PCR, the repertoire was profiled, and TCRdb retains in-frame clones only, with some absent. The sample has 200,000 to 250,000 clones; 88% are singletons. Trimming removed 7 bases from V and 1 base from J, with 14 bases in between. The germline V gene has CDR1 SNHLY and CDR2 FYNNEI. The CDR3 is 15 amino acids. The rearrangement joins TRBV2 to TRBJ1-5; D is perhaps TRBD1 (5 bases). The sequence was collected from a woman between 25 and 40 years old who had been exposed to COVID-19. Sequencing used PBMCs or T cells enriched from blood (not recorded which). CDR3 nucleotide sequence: TGTGCCAGCAATCAGGGCACTTCCAGCAATCAGCCCCAGCATTTT. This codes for CASNQGTSSNQPQHF. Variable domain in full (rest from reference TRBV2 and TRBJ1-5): EPEVTQTPSHQVTQMGQEVILRCVPISNHLYFYWYRQILGQKVEFLVSFYNNEISEKSEIFDDQFSVERPDGSNFTLKIRSTKLEDSAMYFCASNQGTSSNQPQHFGDGTRLSIL.